A selection of T cell receptor beta chains follows, all from one sample in a study of blood T cell repertoires in COVID-19. TCRdb's table, derived via immunoSEQ multiplex PCR, lists solely in-frame clones and lacks some. Seen here are 360,000 or so clones, nearly 90% observed once, and the top ten hold 6.5% to 7%. Sequenced sample: peripheral blood. The receptor set was obtained from a man younger than 30 with active or convalescent COVID-19. Each CDR3 is given with its conserved first and last residue. Each record gives: CDR3 DNA, CDR3 protein, J gene, V gene, D gene, clone size. A D gene is named only where the DNA matches it firmly. Clone size, where shown, is once, few, many, or a class for clones that have expanded.

DNA: TGCGCCAGCCGAGATGGAAACACCATATATTTT
CDR3: CASRDGNTIYF
J: TRBJ1-3
V: TRBV5-1
D: NA
size: NA

DNA: TGTGCCACCAGTGATTTTATGGACAGGGATTACAATGAGCAGTTCTTC
CDR3: CATSDFMDRDYNEQFF
J: TRBJ2-1
V: TRBV24-1
D: TRBD1
size: NA

DNA: TGCGCCAGCAGCCTAATCACAGGGACCCGTGGCACTGAAGCTTTCTTT
CDR3: CASSLITGTRGTEAFF
J: TRBJ1-1
V: TRBV5-1
D: NA
size: NA

DNA: TGCGCCAGCAGCTTGGGGGAGAGCCAAGAGACCCAGTACTTC
CDR3: CASSLGESQETQYF
J: TRBJ2-5
V: TRBV5-1
D: NA
size: NA

DNA: TGTGCCAGCAGTTTAGGTTCGGCAGGGCTAGGCTACACCTTC
CDR3: CASSLGSAGLGYTF
J: TRBJ1-2
V: TRBV28
D: NA
size: few

DNA: TGTGCCAGCAGCCCACGACAGGGGGTGTATCAGCCCCAGCATTTT
CDR3: CASSPRQGVYQPQHF
J: TRBJ1-5
V: TRBV2
D: TRBD1
size: NA

DNA: TGTGCCAGCAGCTTACAATCAGTTTACGAGCAGTACTTC
CDR3: CASSLQSVYEQYF
J: TRBJ2-7
V: TRBV7-9
D: NA
size: NA

DNA: TGCGCCAGCAGCCAATCCGTACCAACTAACCCTAATGAAAAACTGTTTTTT
CDR3: CASSQSVPTNPNEKLFF
J: TRBJ1-4
V: TRBV4-3
D: NA
size: NA

DNA: TGTGCCAGCAGCTTAGGGGCGGGGCAGAACCACGAGCAGTACTTC
CDR3: CASSLGAGQNHEQYF
J: TRBJ2-7
V: TRBV11-2
D: NA
size: once

DNA: TGCGCCAGCAGCTTGGCTATGACAGGGGACTATGGCTACACCTTC
CDR3: CASSLAMTGDYGYTF
J: TRBJ1-2
V: TRBV5-1
D: TRBD1
size: NA

DNA: TGTGCCAGCAGTGGTCTGGGGGCGAAGGCCTACGAGCAGTACTTC
CDR3: CASSGLGAKAYEQYF
J: TRBJ2-7
V: TRBV2
D: NA
size: NA

DNA: TGTGCCAGCAGCCAGGGGGAGCAATTCTATGGCTACACCTTC
CDR3: CASSQGEQFYGYTF
J: TRBJ1-2
V: TRBV6-5
D: TRBD1
size: NA

DNA: TGTGCCAGCAGTTACTCGATCTATAACACTGAAGCTTTCTTT
CDR3: CASSYSIYNTEAFF
J: TRBJ1-1
V: TRBV6-5
D: NA
size: few

DNA: TGTGCCAGCAGCTCATTACTGGGACAGGGGAACTACACCTTC
CDR3: CASSSLLGQGNYTF
J: TRBJ1-2
V: TRBV5-6
D: TRBD1
size: few

DNA: TGTGCCAGCAGTCTAGAGTGGGGGCGCAGCAATCAGCCCCAGCATTTT
CDR3: CASSLEWGRSNQPQHF
J: TRBJ1-5
V: TRBV27
D: NA
size: NA